Below, 21 T cell receptor beta chains from the same sample are listed, as sequenced in a study of T cell repertoires in cytomegalovirus infection. TCRdb re-derived calls from the reads in MiXCR, one entry per CDR3 protein. The repertoire holds about 500,000 distinct CDR3 sequences, with roughly a third as singletons. Antigen specificity for these receptors is unknown. This specimen consisted of cultured PBMCs, obtained from culture after CMV antigen stimulation. The origin of the receptors is a human donor in good health (CMV status not recorded). Some clones in this sample may be carry-over from other donors' samples.

The chain employs TRBV19 and TRBJ2-7, with no clear D. Germline loops: CDR1 LNHDA, CDR2 SQIVND (reference sequence). This CDR3 has 14 residues. The V gene lost 3 bases and the J gene lost 2 bases, with 11 bases spanning the gap. DNA of the CDR3: TGTGCCAGTAGTATTGACGACACCACCTACGAGCAGTACTTC. Translated, it gives CASSIDDTTYEQYF.

The gene calls are TRBV10-2 and TRBJ2-7; 14 nucleotides align to TRBD2. Per germline, CDR1 WSHSY and CDR2 SAAADI. This CDR3 spans 15 amino acids. V gave up 6 bases and J gave up 4 bases; unmatched junction bases: 5. The CDR3 spells CASSAGTSGRYEQYV. As DNA, the CDR3 is TGCGCCAGCAGCGCCGGGACTAGCGGGAGATACGAGCAGTACGTC.

This chain links TRBV19 with TRBJ1-5, with D unclear. The CDR3 is 15 residues long. CDR1 and CDR2 (germline): LNHDA, SQIVND (reference sequence). Trimming removed 7 bases at V and 4 bases at J, with 17 bases between. The CDR3 loop reads CASTRDGIINQPQHF. CDR3 DNA sequence: TGTGCCAGTACCCGTGATGGGATCATTAATCAGCCCCAGCATTTT. Full variable domain (outside the CDR3, taken from reference TRBV19 and TRBJ1-5): DGGITQSPKYLFRKEGQNVTLSCEQNLNHDAMYWYRQDPGQGLRLIYYSQIVNDFQKGDIAEGYSVSREKKESFPLTVTSAQKNPTAFYLCASTRDGIINQPQHFGDGTRLSIL.

The chain links TRBV5-4 to TRBJ2-1, with 9 bases identical to TRBD2. V shed 0 bases, J shed 6 bases, and the junction held 13 bases outside the gene matches. Germline-derived CDR1 and CDR2 are SGHNT and YYREEE (reference sequence). This CDR3 has 18 amino acids. The DNA for the CDR3 is TGTGCCAGCAGCTTGGGGGTGCGGGAGGGCCTGTTGTCCAATGAGCAGTTCTTC. This gives the protein CASSLGVREGLLSNEQFF.

This clonotype was seen a few times. The rearrangement joins TRBV28 to TRBJ2-5; the match to TRBD2 covers 14 bases. Germline V CDR1 and CDR2: MDHEN, SYDVKM. V lost 7 bases to trimming and J lost 0 bases; unmatched junction nucleotides: 7. The CDR3 is 17 amino acids. DNA of the CDR3: TGTGCCAGCACCCAGGGACTAGCGGGAGCAAACCAAGAGACCCAGTACTTC. Translation: CASTQGLAGANQETQYF.

With respect to this clonotype: A much bigger clone sits one base away, suggesting this may be a read error. Since the CDR3 does not end with the conserved phenylalanine or tryptophan, this likely comes from a read error. This rearrangement joins TRBV27 to TRBJ1-6, with 8 bases identical to TRBD1. CDR3 length: 18 residues. V was pared by 6 bases and J by 0 bases, with 10 bases of the junction left unmatched. CDR1 is MNHEY and CDR2 is SMNVEV in the germline V gene (reference sequence). In nucleotides, the CDR3 is TGTGCCAGCAGCCCGGGACAGGCAAGGAGCTCCTATAATTCACCCCTCCACCTT. It is translated as CASSPGQARSSYNSPLHL.

This clonotype was observed a handful of times. The V call is TRBV7-6, the J call TRBJ2-3; D uncertain. Per the germline V gene, CDR1 is SGHVS and CDR2 is FNYEAQ. The V end was cut by 0 bases, the J end by 0 bases, with 10 bases between. This CDR3 comprises 16 residues. DNA for the CDR3: TGTGCCAGCAGCTTAGCGCTGGGCCATAGCACAGATACGCAGTATTTT. Translating gives CASSLALGHSTDTQYF. The full variable domain, rest sourced from reference TRBV7-6 and TRBJ2-3, is GAGVSQSPRYKVTKRGQDVALRCDPISGHVSLYWYRQALGQGPEFLTYFNYEAQQDKSGLPNDRFSAERPEGSISTLTIQRTEQRDSAMYRCASSLALGHSTDTQYFGPGTRLTVL.

The chain is built from TRBV19 and TRBJ2-1; 13 bases agree with TRBD2. Losses at the gene ends were 3 bases for V and 7 bases for J; bases not matched to a gene: 6. CDR1 is LNHDA and CDR2 is SQIVND in the germline V gene (reference sequence). CDR3 length equals 16 residues. CDR3 DNA sequence: TGTGCCAGTAGTATCTTAGGGACTAGCGGGATTAATGAGCAGTTCTTC. Translation gives CASSILGTSGINEQFF.

J is TRBJ2-1 and V is TRBV6-1; 12 bases fit TRBD2. J lost 0 bases, V lost 2 bases, and 8 bases had no gene match. This CDR3 is built from 19 residues. Germline lookup yields CDR1 MNHNS and CDR2 SASEGT. The CDR3 nucleotides read TGTGCCAGCAGTGAACCGGGACTAGCGGGCTCTAGCTCCTACAATGAGCAGTTCTTC. This encodes CASSEPGLAGSSSYNEQFF.

The sample holds a few counts of this clonotype. At one end, the junction sequence differs from germline, possibly due to a read error. The rearrangement links TRBV5-3 to TRBJ2-3; 11 bases map to TRBD2. TRBV5-3 is placed among ORFs of uncertain function. The CDR3 has 17 residues. CDR3 coding DNA: TGTGCCAGCAGCTTGAAACTAGCGGGAGTAGGCACAGATACGCAGTATTTT. Amino acids: CASSLKLAGVGTDTQYF.

The rearrangement uses TRBV5-1 and TRBJ2-7; 8 bases match TRBD1. Looked up from germline, CDR1 is SGHRS and CDR2 is YFSETQ. With 4 bases clipped from V and 3 bases from J, the junction kept 3 bases outside the gene matches. The CDR3 covers 13 residues. The CDR3 DNA is TGCGCCAGCAGCGGACAGGGCTACTACGAGCAGTACTTC. This encodes CASSGQGYYEQYF.

This clonotype showed up many times. The V and J genes are TRBV7-6 and TRBJ2-2; 11 positions agree with TRBD2. The CDR3 consists of 17 residues. The trim removed 5 bases at V and 0 bases at J, leaving 5 bases unmatched. Germline V gene sequence: CDR1 SGHVS, CDR2 FNYEAQ. Here the CDR3 reads CASSPTTSGTNTGELFF. The CDR3 coding sequence is TGTGCCAGCAGCCCGACGACTAGCGGGACGAACACCGGGGAGCTGTTTTTT.

At least ten counts were recorded for this clonotype. The J gene is TRBJ2-5, the V gene TRBV9; TRBD2 aligns across 10 bases. After removal of 3 bases from V and 5 bases from J, the junction contained 7 bases not matched to a gene. Germline CDR1 is SGDLS and CDR2 is YYNGEE. This CDR3 is 15 amino acids long. CDR3 coding DNA: TGTGCCAGCAGCGCAAGGACTAGCGGATCGGAGACCCAGTACTTC. Translation gives CASSARTSGSETQYF.

This chain uses TRBV11-2 with TRBJ2-2, with a possible D match to TRBD1 (7 bases). This CDR3 is 15 amino acids long. Per germline, CDR1 SGHAT and CDR2 FQNNGV. V dropped 8 bases and J dropped 5 bases, with 18 bases sitting between them. The CDR3 nucleotides read TGTGCCAGCGCGGAGGGGGCCAGGGGGACCGGGGAGCTGTTTTTT. It specifies CASAEGARGTGELFF.

The chain joins TRBV19 to TRBJ2-3, with no clear D. Looked up from germline, CDR1 is LNHDA and CDR2 is SQIVND (reference sequence). This CDR3 comprises 16 residues. Trimming pared 4 bases from V and 1 base from J, leaving 15 bases between. CDR3 bases: TGTGCCAGTAGTAACCGGGTTGGGCCACGCACAGATACGCAGTATTTT. It specifies CASSNRVGPRTDTQYF.

The chain employs TRBV19 and TRBJ2-2; 11 positions agree with TRBD2. The ends lost 5 bases at V and 0 bases at J; junction bases unmatched: 5. Germline lookup yields CDR1 LNHDA and CDR2 SQIVND (reference sequence). This CDR3 has 17 residues. The CDR3 is CASSWGTSGTNTGELFF. DNA for the CDR3: TGTGCCAGTAGTTGGGGGACTAGCGGCACGAACACCGGGGAGCTGTTTTTT.

The chain uses TRBV12-5 and TRBJ1-5, with D perhaps TRBD1 (6 bases). This CDR3 is 13 amino acids long. The V gene's germline CDR1 is LGHNT and CDR2 FRNRAP. V lost 6 bases and J 6 bases, leaving 12 bases between the germline ends. The CDR3 protein is CASGGQSRQPQHF. The CDR3 DNA sequence: TGTGCTAGTGGAGGACAGTCGCGTCAGCCCCAGCATTTT.

The chain joins TRBV15 to TRBJ2-2; 9 nucleotides agree with TRBD1. In germline, CDR1 is LNHNV, CDR2 YYDKDF (reference sequence). This CDR3 has 15 residues. Losses at the gene ends were 1 base for V and 3 bases for J; bases not matched to a gene: 0. As DNA, the CDR3 is TGTGCCACCAGCAGAGGACAGGGGGACACCGGGGAGCTGTTTTTT. Residues: CATSRGQGDTGELFF. Full variable domain (outside the CDR3, taken from reference TRBV15 and TRBJ2-2): DAMVIQNPRYQVTQFGKPVTLSCSQTLNHNVMYWYQQKSSQAPKLLFHYYDKDFNNEADTPDNFQSRRPNTSFCFLDIRSPGLGDTAMYLCATSRGQGDTGELFFGEGSRLTVL.

The V and J genes are TRBV19 and TRBJ1-1, with 7 bases fitting TRBD1. V shed 7 bases and J 4 bases; nucleotides not matched to a gene: 12. The CDR3 is made up of 15 amino acids. Germline values: CDR1 LNHDA, CDR2 SQIVND (reference sequence). This CDR3 reads CASTLSTGEATEAFF. CDR3 nucleotides: TGTGCCAGTACCCTATCCACAGGGGAGGCCACTGAAGCTTTCTTT.

The chain combines TRBV5-1 with TRBJ1-1; 7 nucleotides match TRBD1. V trimming: 5 bases; J trimming: 7 bases; junction bases outside the gene matches: 11. The germline V gene encodes CDR1 SGHRS and CDR2 YFSETQ. The CDR3 length is 14 residues. The CDR3 DNA reads TGCGCCAGCAGTCCCGGGACAGTGGACGGTGAAGCTTTCTTT. This sequence encodes CASSPGTVDGEAFF.

This clonotype was observed a few times. The V call is TRBV13, the J call TRBJ1-2; no definite D call. V was pared by 5 bases and J by 2 bases, with 12 bases between. The germline V gene encodes CDR1 PRHDT and CDR2 FYEKMQ (reference sequence). The CDR3 is made up of 14 amino acids. CDR3 coding DNA: TGTGCCAGCAGCCACACCCGGGTGAACTATGGCTACACCTTC. Residues: CASSHTRVNYGYTF.